The source of this TCR beta chain is a study of neurological immune-mediated disorders. Study conclusions and caveats: TCR clonal expansion peaked in HTLV-1-associated myelopathy patients and was lowest in multiple sclerosis patients.

Each TCR transcript was tagged with a 10-nucleotide random UMI during 5'RACE. TCRdb processed the 5' RACE reads anew with MiXCR; each CDR3 protein has one entry. The sample has 84,000 or so distinct CDR3 sequences; under 15% are singletons. Trimming left V 0 bases short and J 0 bases short, with 4 bases between. CDR1 LGHDT and CDR2 YNNKEL come from the germline V gene (reference sequence). CDR3 length: 14 amino acids. This clonotype has a count of ten or more. Its antigen is unknown. As to time point: longitudinal time-point 2. Input material: PBMCs. The J gene is TRBJ2-3, the V gene TRBV3-1; D is unclear. The receptor comes from a female donor with HTLV-1-associated myelopathy (HAM/TSP). For the CDR3, the DNA is TGTGCCAGCAGCCAAGAAGCTAGCACAGATACGCAGTATTTT. Its translation: CASSQEASTDTQYF.